A single sample is the source of the 30 T cell receptor beta chains below, sequenced in a study of T cell responses to AZD1222 COVID-19 vaccine. The table came from immunoSEQ multiplex PCR; TCRdb's copy has only in-frame clones and leaves some out. This repertoire shows 150,000 to 200,000 clones, about 90% found once; its top ten account for roughly 4.3%. The sequencing used peripheral blood, collected 28 days after the second dose of the MenACWY control vaccine. These receptors were taken from an adult who received the MenACWY meningococcal vaccine as a control.

V and J are TRBV2 and TRBJ1-2, with D unclear. The CDR3 has 14 residues. Germline CDR1 is SNHLY and CDR2 is FYNNEI. The germline V and J ends were trimmed by 5 bases and 7 bases, with 17 bases remaining between them. CDR3 sequence reads: CASSPPEGGSGYTF. The DNA for the CDR3 is TGTGCCAGCAGTCCTCCTGAGGGAGGTAGTGGCTACACCTTC.

V and J are TRBV11-2 and TRBJ1-1, with a tentative D call TRBD1 (5 bases). Germline CDR1 and CDR2: SGHAT and FQNNGV. The CDR3 contains 17 residues. V was clipped by 1 base and J by 3 bases, with 18 bases between them. CDR3 region: CASSLARGQGGDTEAFF. The CDR3 bases are TGTGCCAGCAGCTTAGCCCGTGGGCAGGGAGGCGACACTGAAGCTTTCTTT.

For the CDR3, the DNA is TGTGCCAGCAGCTTGATCCGGGACAGGGAATACGAGCAGTACTTC. Its protein product is CASSLIRDREYEQYF. The chain links TRBV7-2 to TRBJ2-7; TRBD1 matches 9 bases. The CDR3 loop spans 15 amino acids. Germline loops: CDR1 SGHTA, CDR2 FQGNSA. With V trimmed by 3 bases and J by 4 bases, 7 bases remained unmatched.

This clone was detected a few times. The chain joins TRBV28 to TRBJ1-2; TRBD1 aligns across 7 bases. The germline CDR1 and CDR2 sequences are MDHEN and SYDVKM. V lost 4 bases, J lost 4 bases, and 6 bases stayed unmatched. There are 14 residues in the CDR3. CDR3 nucleotide sequence: TGTGCCAGCAGTTCCTCGGACAGGCTCTATGGCTACACCTTC. It codes for CASSSSDRLYGYTF.

This chain links TRBV10-3 with TRBJ2-3; possibly TRBD1 for D (5 bases). The CDR3 has 16 amino acids. Trimming took off 0 bases at V and 0 bases at J, with 10 bases between the two ends. Per the germline V gene, CDR1 is ENHRY and CDR2 is SYGVKD. The CDR3 nucleotides are TGTGCCATCAGTGAGTCGGTCTCAGGGAGCACAGATACGCAGTATTTT. Amino acid sequence: CAISESVSGSTDTQYF.

The chain recombines TRBV19 with TRBJ2-3, with TRBD2 matching 12 bases. J gave up 2 bases and V 5 bases, and 5 bases lay outside the gene matches. This CDR3 region has 16 residues. The germline CDR1 and CDR2 sequences are LNHDA and SQIVND (reference sequence). The CDR3 loop reads CASSVGTSGFTDTQYF. CDR3 sequence (DNA): TGTGCCAGTAGTGTCGGGACTAGCGGGTTCACAGATACGCAGTATTTT.

The V and J genes are TRBV9 and TRBJ2-7, with TRBD2 matching over 13 bases. After removal of 4 bases from V and 6 bases from J, the junction contained 4 bases not matched to a gene. There are 14 residues in the CDR3. CDR1 and CDR2 (germline): SGDLS, YYNGEE. The CDR3 spells CASSTWTSGGEQYF. CDR3 DNA sequence: TGTGCCAGCAGCACCTGGACTAGCGGGGGCGAGCAGTACTTC.

This clone came up once. The genes are TRBV11-2 and TRBJ2-1; unclear D gene. Germline V CDR1 and CDR2: SGHAT, FQNNGV. Trimming shortened V by 1 base and J by 12 bases, and 13 bases separated the two germline ends. The CDR3 runs 13 residues. CDR3 loop: CASSLGQRLRQFF. In nucleotides, the CDR3 is TGTGCCAGCAGCTTAGGGCAGCGATTAAGGCAGTTCTTC.

The chain combines TRBV7-2 with TRBJ2-3; no firm D call. From germline, CDR1 is SGHTA and CDR2 FQGNSA. Deletions cut 8 bases from V and 1 base from J, with 13 bases between. The CDR3 loop spans 14 amino acids. CDR3 bases: TGTGCCAGCGGAGAACCCGCGGGCACAGATACGCAGTATTTT. Protein: CASGEPAGTDTQYF.

This clone was seen more than once but under ten times. The chain carries TRBV7-2 and TRBJ2-7; perhaps TRBD2 as D (6 bases). Germline V lookup: CDR1 SGHTA, CDR2 FQGNSA. The CDR3 loop spans 14 amino acids. The germline V and J ends were trimmed by 1 base and 3 bases, with 10 bases remaining between them. The CDR3 nucleotides are TGTGCCAGCAGCTTAGGGGGACTGCACTACGAGCAGTACTTC. Its translation is CASSLGGLHYEQYF. The complete variable domain, with remaining parts taken from reference TRBV7-2 and TRBJ2-7, reads GAGVSQSPSNKVTEKGKDVELRCDPISGHTALYWYRQSLGQGLEFLIYFQGNSAPDKSGLPSDRFSAERTGGSVSTLTIQRTQQEDSAVYLCASSLGGLHYEQYFGPGTRLTVT.

This chain links TRBV3-1 (or the pseudogene TRBV3-2) with TRBJ1-4; D gene ambiguous. This CDR3 contains 14 residues. The germline CDR1 and CDR2 sequences are LGHDT and YNNKEL (reference sequence). The ends were cut back, 1 base at V and 4 bases at J, with 7 bases in the middle. The CDR3 spells CASSQAGHNEKLFF. In nucleotides, the CDR3 is TGTGCCAGCAGCCAAGCTGGTCATAATGAAAAACTGTTTTTT.

The V and J genes are TRBV7-9 and TRBJ2-3; no firm D call. The CDR3 length is 13 residues. Germline CDR1 is SEHNR and CDR2 is FQNEAQ (reference sequence). The ends were cut back, 6 bases at V and 5 bases at J, with 12 bases in the middle. The CDR3 region is CASRLSDRDTQYF. In DNA, the CDR3 is TGTGCCAGCAGGTTAAGCGATAGAGATACGCAGTATTTT.

This chain connects TRBV7-2 to TRBJ1-4; D is unclear. V shed 1 base and J shed 5 bases, with 8 bases lying between them. This CDR3 region has 14 residues. The germline V gene encodes CDR1 SGHTA and CDR2 FQGNSA. The CDR3 nucleotides are TGTGCCAGCAGCTTAGGGGTGGTAAATGAAAAACTGTTTTTT. Translated: CASSLGVVNEKLFF.

This clone has a single count. The chain links TRBV5-8 to TRBJ2-5; D could derive from TRBD1 or TRBD2 (5 bases each). The germline V gene encodes CDR1 SGHTS and CDR2 YDEGEE. Trimming pared 4 bases from V and 4 bases from J, leaving 11 bases between. The CDR3 totals 13 residues. The chain's CDR3 is CASSGARGETQYF. The CDR3 DNA is TGTGCCAGCAGCGGGGCGAGGGGAGAGACCCAGTACTTC.

The chain carries TRBV4-3 and TRBJ1-5; unclear D gene. The germline CDR1 and CDR2 sequences are LGHNA and YSLEER. This CDR3 contains 15 residues. V lost 0 bases, J lost 7 bases, and 13 bases lay in between. This CDR3 is CASSQEFGRLQPQHF. The CDR3 nucleotides read TGCGCCAGCAGCCAAGAATTCGGCAGGTTGCAGCCCCAGCATTTT.

The chain couples TRBV20-1 to TRBJ2-2; D call uncertain. The CDR3 runs 13 residues. Deletions cut 3 bases from V and 4 bases from J, with 9 bases between. The V gene's germline CDR1 is DFQATT and CDR2 SNEGSKA (reference sequence). This chain's CDR3 is CSASAGSTGELFF. The CDR3 DNA is TGCAGTGCTAGTGCTGGGTCCACCGGGGAGCTGTTTTTT.

The rearrangement joins TRBV19 to TRBJ1-2; TRBD1 aligns across 8 bases. J was trimmed by 0 bases and V by 7 bases; bases with no gene match: 4. Germline V gene data show CDR1 as LNHDA and CDR2 as SQIVND (reference sequence). The CDR3 covers 14 residues. CDR3 bases: TGTGCCAGTACCCGGGACAGGACTAACTATGGCTACACCTTC. Its translation is CASTRDRTNYGYTF.

A single count supports this clone. The chain recombines TRBV7-9 with TRBJ2-7; 9 nucleotides align to TRBD2. The CDR3 has 14 residues. The germline V gene has CDR1 SEHNR and CDR2 FQNEAQ (reference sequence). The J segment lost 4 bases and the V segment lost 5 bases, leaving 6 bases of the junction unmatched. The CDR3 DNA sequence: TGTGCCAGCAGCACTTTAGCGGGAGTTTACGAGCAGTACTTC. Protein: CASSTLAGVYEQYF.

This chain links TRBV3-1 (or the pseudogene TRBV3-2) with TRBJ1-5, with D possibly TRBD1 on 6 matching bases. This CDR3 is built from 14 residues. V dropped 3 bases and J dropped 6 bases, with 12 bases sitting between them. The germline gives CDR1 LGHDT, CDR2 YNNKEL (reference sequence). CDR3 in amino acids: CASSQRGNRQPQHF. CDR3 bases: TGTGCCAGCAGCCAGAGGGGGAATCGTCAGCCCCAGCATTTT.

The chain carries TRBV14 and TRBJ2-1; 13 nucleotides match TRBD2. This CDR3 has 18 residues. Germline lookup yields CDR1 SGHDN and CDR2 FVKESK. V gave up 4 bases and J gave up 3 bases; unmatched junction bases: 9. CDR3 in amino acids: CASSRGLAGLRDYNEQFF. The CDR3 DNA is TGTGCCAGCAGCCGGGGACTAGCGGGACTAAGGGACTACAATGAGCAGTTCTTC. The variable domain in full, with the rest retrieved from reference TRBV14 and TRBJ2-1, is EAGVTQFPSHSVIEKGQTVTLRCDPISGHDNLYWYRRVMGKEIKFLLHFVKESKQDESGMPNNRFLAERTGGTYSTLKVQPAELEDSGVYFCASSRGLAGLRDYNEQFFGPGTRLTVL.

The chain employs TRBV19 and TRBJ1-1; D unresolved. The germline CDR1 and CDR2 sequences are LNHDA and SQIVND (reference sequence). The V gene lost 5 bases and the J gene lost 1 base, with 17 bases spanning the gap. This CDR3 spans 16 amino acids. Here the CDR3 DNA reads TGTGCCAGTAGTTGGTCGGTGAATAGCCGGAACACTGAAGCTTTCTTT. This codes for CASSWSVNSRNTEAFF.

The chain combines TRBV10-3 with TRBJ1-2; weak D call: TRBD1 (5 bases). The CDR3 loop spans 15 amino acids. Germline values: CDR1 ENHRY, CDR2 SYGVKD. V lost 8 bases and J 0 bases, leaving 16 bases between the germline ends. The CDR3 sequence: CAIWGVGGSNYGYTF. The CDR3 DNA sequence: TGTGCCATCTGGGGAGTGGGGGGATCTAACTATGGCTACACCTTC.

V gene TRBV30 combines with J gene TRBJ1-3; D is undetermined. V lost 0 bases and J 4 bases, leaving 10 bases between the germline ends. The CDR3 is 14 residues long. CDR1 and CDR2 (germline): GTSNPN, SVGIG (reference sequence). CDR3 residues: CAWSVLGYGNTIYF. The CDR3 coding sequence is TGTGCCTGGAGTGTACTGGGGTACGGAAACACCATATATTTT.

The V gene is TRBV2, the J gene TRBJ1-4, with no clear D. The CDR3 runs 13 residues. The ends were cut back, 1 base at V and 10 bases at J, with 10 bases in the middle. Germline V gives CDR1 SNHLY, CDR2 FYNNEI. This CDR3 is CASSEGTGGKLFF. CDR3 nucleotides: TGTGCCAGCAGTGAAGGGACGGGCGGAAAACTGTTTTTT.

The gene calls are TRBV7-2 and TRBJ1-2, with a possible D match to TRBD1 (6 bases). The V and J ends lost 2 bases and 6 bases respectively, with 19 bases between them. This CDR3 has 16 residues. The V gene's germline CDR1 is SGHTA and CDR2 FQGNSA. The CDR3 reads CASSLSGAGARNGYTF. CDR3 coding DNA: TGTGCCAGCAGCTTAAGTGGGGCAGGGGCCAGAAATGGCTACACCTTC.

Here the CDR3 reads CASRVRGARNQPQHF. The CDR3 nucleotides are TGTGCCAGCAGGGTGCGGGGGGCCCGGAATCAGCCCCAGCATTTT. This sequence joins TRBV6-5 and TRBJ1-5; a possible D gene is TRBD1 (6 bases). This CDR3 is 15 amino acids long. The V and J ends lost 6 bases and 4 bases respectively, with 16 bases between them. The V gene's germline CDR1 is MNHEY and CDR2 SVGAGI.

The chain employs TRBV6-1 and TRBJ1-1; D is uncertain. The V end was cut by 3 bases, the J end by 1 base, with 9 bases between. The CDR3 loop spans 14 amino acids. Germline V gene lookup returns CDR1 MNHNS and CDR2 SASEGT. The CDR3 nucleotides are TGTGCCAGCAGTGAGGGAGTGACGAACACTGAAGCTTTCTTT. It codes for CASSEGVTNTEAFF.

The chain links TRBV4-2 to TRBJ2-1; 11 bases line up with TRBD2. The CDR3 covers 16 residues. Germline V gene data show CDR1 as LGHNA and CDR2 as YNFKEQ. The V and J ends lost 0 bases and 2 bases, in that order; junction bases with no gene match: 0. CDR3 DNA: TGTGCCAGCAGCCAAGAACTAGCGGGAGCCTACAATGAGCAGTTCTTC. Encoded protein: CASSQELAGAYNEQFF.

The V call is TRBV7-9, the J call TRBJ2-1; 9 nucleotides agree with TRBD2. The germline V gene has CDR1 SEHNR and CDR2 FQNEAQ (reference sequence). Germline trimming cut 4 bases from V and 8 bases from J; bases unmatched to any gene: 12. This CDR3 contains 16 residues. In DNA form, the CDR3 reads TGTGCCAGCAGCTCCCAACCGGGACTAGCAAGCCATGAGCAGTTCTTC. Its translation: CASSSQPGLASHEQFF.

This sequence joins TRBV4-3 and TRBJ1-5; unclear D gene. The CDR3 totals 13 residues. The germline V gene has CDR1 LGHNA and CDR2 YSLEER. Trimming shortened V by 3 bases and J by 4 bases, and 7 bases separated the two germline ends. In DNA, the CDR3 is TGCGCCAGCAGCCAGCAGAGGAATCAGCCCCAGCATTTT. Amino acid sequence: CASSQQRNQPQHF.